A selection of T cell receptor beta chains follows, all from one sample in a study of CD8+CD57+ T cells in acquired aplastic anemia. TCRdb re-analysed the reads in MiXCR, keeping a single row per CDR3 protein. The sample contains about 210,000 distinct CDR3 sequences, 30% to 40% of which appear only once. The sample comprised sorted CD4+, CD8+, or CD8+CD57+ T cells (not recorded which) from PBMCs. These receptors were collected from a human donor in good health, serving as a control. CDR3s include the opening cysteine and the closing phenylalanine or tryptophan. D genes are given only for firm matches. Only some rows state a clone size, as once, few, many or a class for expanded clones.

j_call clone_size d_call v_call cdr3_aa cdr3_nt
TRBJ2-3 - TRBD1 TRBV19 CASSSRGQDGTDTQYF TGTGCCAGTAGCAGCAGGGGACAGGATGGCACAGATACGCAGTATTTT
TRBJ1-1 - TRBD1 TRBV5-4 CASSFLRDAGGNTEAFF TGTGCCAGCAGCTTTCTTCGCGACGCAGGGGGCAACACTGAAGCTTTCTTT
TRBJ1-1 - - TRBV29-1 CSVDRQMNTEAFF TGCAGCGTTGACCGGCAGATGAACACTGAAGCTTTCTTT
TRBJ2-6 many - TRBV29-1 CSVSSSGANVLTF TGCAGCGTTTCAAGCTCTGGGGCCAACGTCCTGACTTTC
TRBJ1-5 - - TRBV5-5 CASSLDSGAGNQPQHF TGTGCCAGCAGCTTGGACTCGGGGGCAGGGAATCAGCCCCAGCATTTT
TRBJ2-3 few - TRBV5-1 CASGSQGSTDTQYF TGCGCCAGCGGCTCACAGGGTTCCACAGATACGCAGTATTTT
TRBJ1-2 - - TRBV4-3 CASSQQSGTFYGYTF TGCGCCAGCAGCCAACAGAGTGGGACCTTCTATGGCTACACCTTC
TRBJ2-2 many TRBD1 TRBV2 CASAKRTGAGELFF TGTGCCAGCGCTAAGCGGACAGGGGCCGGGGAGCTGTTTTTT
TRBJ2-5 - - TRBV2 CASSGTSGEEPQYF TGTGCCAGCAGTGGGACCAGCGGAGAGGAGCCCCAGTACTTC
TRBJ1-1 many - TRBV19 CASRQGLMTEAFF TGTGCCAGTAGGCAGGGCTTGATGACTGAAGCTTTCTTT
TRBJ1-6 - - TRBV19 CASSILGVASPHF TGTGCCAGTAGTATACTGGGGGTCGCATCCCCCCACTTT
TRBJ1-4 - - TRBV5-1 CASSLQTGSNEKLFF TGCGCCAGCTCCCTTCAGACAGGTTCCAATGAAAAACTGTTTTTT
TRBJ1-5 - TRBD1 TRBV19 CASSIDLPGGSNQPQHF TGTGCCAGTAGTATAGATCTTCCAGGGGGAAGCAATCAGCCCCAGCATTTT
TRBJ2-5 - - TRBV4-3 CASSQDREETQYF TGCGCCAGCAGCCAAGACAGGGAAGAGACCCAGTACTTC
TRBJ1-2 many TRBD1 TRBV20-1 CSARGDRAYGYTF TGCAGTGCTAGGGGCGACAGGGCCTATGGCTACACCTTC
TRBJ1-2 many TRBD1 TRBV20-1 CSARGTGRVNYGYTF TGCAGTGCTAGAGGGACAGGTCGCGTTAACTATGGCTACACCTTC
TRBJ1-2 few - TRBV7-2 CASSPRGGNYGYTF TGTGCCAGCAGCCCCCGGGGCGGCAACTATGGCTACACCTTC
TRBJ1-6 many TRBD1 TRBV19 CASSILGGNSPLHF TGTGCCAGTAGTATATTAGGGGGCAATTCACCCCTCCACTTT
TRBJ2-5 many TRBD2 TRBV20-1 CSATPAASGGRETQYF TGCAGTGCTACGCCCGCGGCTAGCGGTGGTAGAGAGACCCAGTACTTC
TRBJ2-5 few TRBD2 TRBV19 CASSSGSQETQYF TGTGCCAGTTCTAGCGGGTCCCAAGAGACCCAGTACTTC
TRBJ2-4 - TRBD2 TRBV4-1 CASSQATSGASRNIQYF TGCGCCAGCAGCCAAGCTACTAGCGGGGCGTCAAGGAACATTCAGTACTTC
TRBJ1-5 many TRBD1 TRBV3-1 CASSQTTGDQPQHF TGTGCCAGCAGCCAGACGACAGGGGATCAGCCCCAGCATTTT
TRBJ2-1 - TRBD2 TRBV9 CASSPSTSGGRNEQFF TGTGCCAGCAGCCCCTCGACTAGCGGGGGGCGCAATGAGCAGTTCTTC
TRBJ1-2 many - TRBV7-2 CASSLYSYGYTF TGTGCCAGCAGCCTTTACAGCTATGGCTACACCTTC
TRBJ2-7 many TRBD1 TRBV19 CASSMTGGTYEQYF TGTGCCAGTAGTATGACAGGGGGCACCTACGAGCAGTACTTC
TRBJ2-7 many TRBD1 TRBV9 CASSVRGQYFSEQYF TGTGCCAGCAGCGTAAGGGGACAGTACTTCTCCGAGCAGTACTTC
TRBJ2-7 - TRBD2 TRBV7-2 CASTVQAGESYEQYF TGTGCCAGCACCGTCCAGGCGGGGGAATCCTACGAGCAGTACTTC
TRBJ1-2 many - TRBV5-5 CASSLQDRIGGYTF TGTGCCAGCAGCTTACAAGACAGGATCGGTGGCTACACCTTC
TRBJ1-2 - TRBD1 TRBV19 CASRTQGARGYTF TGTGCCAGTCGTACACAGGGGGCGAGAGGCTACACCTTC
TRBJ2-7 - - TRBV9 CASSLSGQAHEQYF TGTGCCAGCAGCTTGAGCGGGCAGGCCCACGAGCAGTACTTC
TRBJ1-6 - TRBD1 TRBV2 CASKQGASSALHF TGTGCCAGCAAACAGGGGGCCTCTTCGGCCCTCCACTTT
TRBJ2-7 - - TRBV6-1 CASREWDAPYEQYF TGTGCCAGCAGGGAATGGGACGCTCCATACGAGCAGTACTTC
TRBJ2-1 - TRBD2 TRBV19 CASRKVSGTYNEQFF TGTGCCAGCAGAAAAGTTAGCGGGACCTACAATGAGCAGTTCTTC
TRBJ1-4 - - TRBV7-2 CASSSGRKLFF TGTGCCAGCAGCTCCGGGCGGAAACTGTTTTTT
TRBJ1-5 many - TRBV19 CASSKRGVGQPQHF TGTGCCAGTAGCAAAAGAGGGGTGGGACAGCCCCAGCATTTT
TRBJ2-7 - TRBD2 TRBV30 CAWSVRTSGIPGQYF TGTGCCTGGAGTGTACGGACTAGCGGGATACCGGGGCAGTACTTC
TRBJ2-3 - TRBD1 TRBV24-1 CATSEPGQATDTQYF TGTGCCACCAGTGAACCGGGACAGGCCACAGATACGCAGTATTTT
TRBJ2-3 many TRBD2 TRBV10-3 CAISETSGRSDTQYF TGTGCCATCAGTGAGACTAGCGGGAGATCGGATACGCAGTATTTT
TRBJ2-2 many - TRBV29-1 CSVNLANTGELFF TGCAGCGTCAATCTAGCGAACACCGGGGAGCTGTTTTTT
TRBJ2-1 once TRBD1 TRBV24-1 CATSDLTGTGDNEQFF TGTGCCACCAGTGATTTGACCGGGACAGGGGACAATGAGCAGTTCTTC
TRBJ1-2 - - TRBV11-2 CASSPDPSAPLYGYTF TGCGCCAGCAGCCCGGACCCATCAGCCCCTCTCTATGGCTACACCTTC
TRBJ2-5 many - TRBV28 CASRDSNQETQYF TGTGCCAGCAGGGACAGCAACCAAGAGACCCAGTACTTC